This T cell receptor beta chain derives from a study of molecular identifiers for immune sequencing clone quantification. Germline V CDR1 and CDR2: GTSNPN, SVGIG (reference sequence). The CDR3 is made up of 11 amino acids. V was shortened by 3 bases and J by 7 bases, with 7 bases between the two germline ends. General observations from the study: Over 97% of effector molecules, but under 1% in naive cells, were held by clones with more than 20 RNA copies.

Between about 18,000 and 1,000,000 sorted cells, with 10%, 30% or 50% RNA, yielded naive CD8 libraries. From the PCR reads, TCRdb called clonotypes with MiXCR, one entry per CDR3 protein. In the table there are around 300,000 distinct CDR3 sequences, roughly a quarter of which are singletons. This clonotype appeared many times. What it binds is unknown. Sequenced: naive CD8+ T cells from blood, with Jurkat cell RNA spiked in. Subset specified: FACS-sorted CD8+CD4-CCR7+CD45RA+ naive T cells. The V and J genes are TRBV30 and TRBJ2-1; no definite D call. The receptor was derived from a human donor in good health. Some libraries in this study had Jurkat cell RNA spiked in. The CDR3 DNA follows: TGTGCCTGGAGCATCGGGAATGAGCAGTTCTTC. It encodes CAWSIGNEQFF. The full variable domain, with the rest looked up from reference TRBV30 and TRBJ2-1, is SQTIHQWPATLVQPVGSPLSLECTVEGTSNPNLYWYRQAAGRGLQLLFYSVGIGQISSEVPQNLSASRPQDRQFILSSKKLLLSDSGFYLCAWSIGNEQFFGPGTRLTVL.